This entry is about one TCR beta chain. Assay used: immunoSEQ multiplex PCR; TCRdb lists only in-frame clones, some missing. The data show around 80,000 clones, roughly 90% seen once. The CDR3 is made up of 12 amino acids. Germline V gene lookup returns CDR1 MDHEN and CDR2 SYDVKM. Trimming took 1 base from V and 5 from J, leaving 6 bases between them. This sample stems from a study of OX40 agonist ivuxolimab in advanced cancers. Background on the study: Allowance was made for prior anti-PD-1, anti-PD-L1 or anti-CTLA-4 therapy, and around 41% had some.

The genes are TRBV28 and TRBJ2-7; D ambiguous. Sequencing was performed on CD4+ or CD8+ T cells sorted from blood, taken in a trial of the OX40 agonist ivuxolimab. The receptor was isolated from an adult with an advanced solid tumor such as melanoma, head and neck, liver or kidney cancer. The CDR3 DNA is TGTGCCAGCAGTTTATTTAACAACGAGCAGTACTTC. Translating gives CASSLFNNEQYF.